Sequencing of this T cell receptor beta chain was carried out in a study of PD-1 blockade in classical Hodgkin lymphoma. This CDR3 is built from 14 residues. V dropped 5 bases and J dropped 6; count of bases not matched to a gene: 4. Germline V gene sequence: CDR1 SNHLY, CDR2 FYNNEI. Here immunoSEQ multiplex PCR was the method, and the copy in TCRdb shows in-frame clones only, minus some. The sample holds tens of thousands of clones; 60% to 80% are singletons and the top ten take around 20%. Specified time point: cycle 4 day 1 (C4D1), after five to seven weeks of nivolumab. Each of the patients experienced relapse following autologous stem cell transplantation, and their brentuximab vedotin exposure differed. This clone showed up just a few times.

The sample in question was peripheral blood mononuclear cells (PBMCs), obtained before the fourth cycle of nivolumab. The chain is built from TRBV2 and TRBJ2-2; TRBD1 aligns across 9 bases. The TCR was taken from a human donor with classical Hodgkin lymphoma. CDR3 nucleotides: TGTGCCAGCAGTAACAGGGGGCAGGCCGGGGAGCTGTTTTTT. This sequence encodes CASSNRGQAGELFF.